The clone carrying this T cell receptor beta chain occurred once. The antigen remains unidentified. The CDR3 length is 14 residues. V lost 4 bases, J lost 5 bases, and 15 bases lay in between. CDR1 is SGHDT, CDR2 YYEEEE, per germline. TCRdb's copy holds only in-frame clones and misses some; the assay was immunoSEQ multiplex PCR. The repertoire includes fewer than 30,000 clones, 95% to 96% of them detected once, and 0.2% to 0.3% sits in the top ten. Sorting defined conventional CD4 T cells as CD4+CD127+. This sample is drawn from a study of B cell selection in AIRE deficiency. General study points: Tconv and Treg cells from AIRE-deficient patients resembled healthy donors in TCRBV usage, CDR3 length and diversity.

The receptor comes from a human donor in good health. The chain has TRBV5-6 and TRBJ1-2; D unclear. Sequenced material: CD4+CD127+ conventional T cells sorted from PBMCs. As DNA, the CDR3 is TGTGCCAGCAGCAGGGCGCTTTTACAATATGGCTACACCTTC. Translating gives CASSRALLQYGYTF.